This TCR beta chain is drawn from a study of control samples from healthy donors and cancer patients. CDR1 MGHDK and CDR2 SYGVNS come from the germline V gene. Losses at the gene ends were 4 bases for V and 3 bases for J; bases not matched to a gene: 12. This CDR3 region has 17 residues. Method: immunoSEQ multiplex PCR; TCRdb's copy keeps in-frame clones and lacks some. The sample has 90,000 to 110,000 clones, 90% seen once. The sequence came from a human donor in good health. The donor label of this sample is uncertain. Sequencing used blood. This chain links TRBV25-1 with TRBJ2-3; 8 bases agree with TRBD2. As DNA, the CDR3 is TGTGCCAGCAGTGCCTTCTTAGCGGGACTGAAGACAGATACGCAGTATTTT. This translates into CASSAFLAGLKTDTQYF.